This T cell receptor (beta chain) was sequenced during a study of vaccination and CD4 T cells after COVID-19. Study in general: The authors exposed cells to overlapping spike peptides derived from SARS-CoV-2, HCoV-NL63, HCoV-OC43 and HCoV-229E.

The study's findings and limits: Looking at convalescent patients, a median around 86% of reactive clones were present only post-vaccination.

Trimming pared 0 bases from V and 10 bases from J, leaving 9 bases between. The CDR3 is 13 residues long. Germline V gene sequence: CDR1 LGHNA, CDR2 YNFKEQ. Sequenced with the Oncomine TCR Beta short-read assay was DNA taken from cultured CD4+ T cells. It was cultured CD4+ T cells from which genomic DNA was extracted. TCRdb analysed the PCR reads with MiXCR anew, one entry per CDR3 protein. The sample shows about 23,000 distinct CDR3 sequences, about 42% of them seen only once. This sample's treatment: approximately nine-day PBMC culture with coronavirus spike peptide pools or control peptides (ViraFEST assay). Half-medium changes with fresh IL-2 medium occurred on days 3 and 7. Note on this clonotype: The antigen is unknown.

The starting material was CD4+ T cells from blood, cultured in vitro, obtained before SARS-CoV-2 vaccination. The chain joins TRBV4-2 to TRBJ1-4, with unresolved D. The source of this sequence is a human donor who received a COVID-19 vaccine. The CDR3 bases are TGTGCCAGCAGCCAAGATATGCGTGGAAAACTGTTTTTT. Its translation: CASSQDMRGKLFF.